A single sample is the source of the 22 T cell receptor beta chains below, sequenced in a study of T cell responses to AZD1222 COVID-19 vaccine (dated by TCRdb to about 2021). According to the study, the label for this sample's time point signals: baseline before first vaccination. Preparation of the library involved the immunoSEQ multiplex PCR assay. TCRdb stores this immuneACCESS table with in-frame sequences only. Part of the clones is absent; in the studies checked, under half of the shortfall reflects unresolved V genes, and no reason is known for the rest. The sample table lists around 180,000 clones, 75% to 95% of them with a count of one. The top ten clonotypes cover about 2.8% of the sample. Sample: peripheral blood, taken on day 0 of AZD1222 vaccination. Source of these receptors: an adult in good health.

This chain joins TRBV2 and TRBJ1-4; 8 nucleotides agree with TRBD1. The ends lost 7 bases at V and 7 bases at J; junction bases unmatched: 8. CDR3 size: 14 residues. Per the germline V gene, CDR1 is SNHLY and CDR2 is FYNNEI. The CDR3: CASNEGRGPEKLFF. DNA for the CDR3: TGTGCCAGCAACGAAGGCAGGGGGCCTGAAAAACTGTTTTTT.

V and J are TRBV11-3 and TRBJ2-1, with D possibly called TRBD1 or TRBD2 (5 bases each). The CDR3 is 15 residues long. V shed 1 base and J shed 2 bases, with 9 bases lying between them. Germline CDR1 reads SGHNT; CDR2 reads YENEEA. CDR3 sequence reads: CASSLARGPYNEQFF. The CDR3 DNA sequence: TGTGCCAGCAGCTTAGCACGGGGACCCTACAATGAGCAGTTCTTC.

V usage is TRBV7-6 and J usage is TRBJ2-5; 7 bases match TRBD2. CDR3 length: 15 amino acids. Germline V CDR1 and CDR2: SGHVS, FNYEAQ. V was pared by 1 base and J by 7 bases, with 9 bases of the junction left unmatched. CDR3 in amino acids: CASSLDVGGGRTQYF. The CDR3 DNA sequence: TGTGCCAGCAGCTTAGACGTTGGGGGGGGGAGGACCCAGTACTTC.

The chain joins TRBV30 to TRBJ1-5; tentatively, D is TRBD1 (5 bases). Trimming pared 0 bases from V and 3 bases from J, leaving 9 bases between. The CDR3 sequence is 14 residues long. Per the germline V gene, CDR1 is GTSNPN and CDR2 is SVGIG (reference sequence). The CDR3 protein is CAWSVGADNQPQHF. The DNA for the CDR3 is TGTGCCTGGAGTGTAGGGGCAGACAATCAGCCCCAGCATTTT.

The rearrangement uses TRBV7-2 and TRBJ2-7, with TRBD1 matching over 7 bases. The germline gives CDR1 SGHTA, CDR2 FQGNSA. The V and J ends lost 1 base and 0 bases, in that order; junction bases with no gene match: 12. The CDR3 contains 18 residues. The CDR3 sequence is CASSLVGDTSGGSYEQYF. The CDR3 DNA sequence: TGTGCCAGCAGCTTAGTTGGGGACACCTCAGGGGGCTCCTACGAGCAGTACTTC.

This clone was seen a few times. V gene TRBV5-5 combines with J gene TRBJ1-1; D is ambiguous. The germline V gene encodes CDR1 SGHKS and CDR2 YYEKEE (reference sequence). The CDR3 loop spans 13 amino acids. Trimming left V 1 base short and J 1 base short, with 5 bases between. The chain's CDR3 is CASSLMGNTEAFF. The CDR3 DNA reads as TGTGCCAGCAGCTTGATGGGGAACACTGAAGCTTTCTTT.

The V and J genes are TRBV5-4 and TRBJ1-2, with 11 nucleotides matching TRBD1. CDR3 length: 15 amino acids. Germline-derived CDR1 and CDR2 are SGHNT and YYREEE (reference sequence). With 0 bases clipped from V and 9 bases from J, the junction kept 7 bases outside the gene matches. The CDR3 DNA sequence: TGTGCCAGCAGCTTGGACTTAGGACAGGGGGCTAGCTACACCTTC. This sequence encodes CASSLDLGQGASYTF.

The chain is built from TRBV4-2 and TRBJ2-7; the match to TRBD2 covers 16 bases. Germline V gene data show CDR1 as LGHNA and CDR2 as YNFKEQ. The CDR3 runs to 21 residues. V was clipped by 1 base and J by 7 bases; unmatched bases: 19. The CDR3, as DNA: TGTGCCAGCAGCCAAGTCTCCACCGGGACTAGCGGGGGGGCCCACCCTAAGGAGCAGTACTTC. Translation gives CASSQVSTGTSGGAHPKEQYF.

V usage is TRBV28 and J usage is TRBJ2-4; 9 nucleotides match TRBD1. This CDR3 has 14 residues. With V trimmed by 6 bases and J by 7 bases, 7 bases remained unmatched. The germline V gene encodes CDR1 MDHEN and CDR2 SYDVKM. The DNA for the CDR3 is TGTGCCAGCAGGGATTCGGACAGGGGTAACATTCAGTACTTC. This translates into CASRDSDRGNIQYF.

This chain joins TRBV12-3 or TRBV12-4 and TRBJ2-5, with D hard to call. Trimming removed 6 bases from V and 5 bases from J, with 10 bases in between. The CDR3 is made up of 12 amino acids. CDR3 residues: CASRETGETQYF. The CDR3 DNA follows: TGTGCCAGCAGGGAAACCGGGGAGACCCAGTACTTC.

There are a few counts of this clone. The chain has TRBV9 and TRBJ1-3; 11 nucleotides align to TRBD1. The CDR3 covers 15 residues. The V gene's germline CDR1 is SGDLS and CDR2 YYNGEE. The ends lost 3 bases at V and 3 bases at J; junction bases unmatched: 2. CDR3 nucleotides: TGTGCCAGCAGCGCCGGGACAGGGGGTGGAAACACCATATATTTT. Translated, it gives CASSAGTGGGNTIYF.

This rearrangement joins TRBV7-3 to TRBJ1-2; D is perhaps TRBD1 (5 bases). V was cut by 3 bases and J by 5 bases, with 13 bases left in between. The CDR3 consists of 14 residues. The germline V gene has CDR1 SGHTA and CDR2 FQGTGA. The chain's CDR3 is CASSFLRGPYGYTF. The DNA of the CDR3 is TGTGCCAGCAGCTTTCTACGGGGCCCATATGGCTACACCTTC.

The chain combines TRBV30 with TRBJ1-6, with D possibly TRBD1 on 6 matching bases. Germline V gives CDR1 GTSNPN, CDR2 SVGIG (reference sequence). The CDR3 contains 15 residues. V was clipped by 0 bases and J by 7 bases, with 13 bases between them. The CDR3 sequence: CAWSVSGTPNSPLHF. The CDR3 DNA sequence: TGTGCCTGGAGTGTATCCGGGACACCCAATTCACCCCTCCACTTT.

The chain recombines TRBV6-2 or TRBV6-3 with TRBJ2-3; D is perhaps TRBD1 (6 bases). The length of the CDR3 is 16 residues. The germline V gene encodes CDR1 MNHEY and CDR2 SVGEGT. V was clipped by 0 bases and J by 8 bases, with 18 bases between them. CDR3 sequence reads: CASSYSGSSPRGTQYF. CDR3 DNA sequence: TGTGCCAGCAGTTACTCGGGGTCATCGCCCAGGGGTACGCAGTATTTT.

V usage is TRBV14 and J usage is TRBJ1-6; a possible D gene is TRBD1 (6 bases). Trimming pared 0 bases from V and 15 bases from J, leaving 18 bases between. This CDR3 has 15 residues. Looked up from germline, CDR1 is SGHDN and CDR2 is FVKESK. The CDR3 spells CASSQDLTGASLLHF. DNA for the CDR3: TGTGCCAGCAGCCAAGATCTTACGGGGGCGAGTCTCCTCCACTTT.

The gene calls are TRBV11-3 and TRBJ1-3; D ambiguous. From germline, CDR1 is SGHNT and CDR2 YENEEA. Trimming removed 3 bases at V and 7 bases at J, with 10 bases between. This CDR3 has 13 residues. This CDR3 reads CASSLSFTNTIYF. The CDR3 nucleotides read TGTGCCAGCAGCTTGTCGTTTACCAACACCATATATTTT.

This chain joins TRBV2 and TRBJ2-7, with D possibly being TRBD1 (5 bases). The V gene lost 4 bases and the J gene lost 0 bases, with 13 bases spanning the gap. CDR3 length: 15 residues. The V gene's germline CDR1 is SNHLY and CDR2 FYNNEI. The CDR3 DNA sequence: TGTGCCAGCAGTGGGGGCAGAGAAAACTCCTACGAGCAGTACTTC. This encodes CASSGGRENSYEQYF.

This chain links TRBV5-6 with TRBJ1-5; tentatively, D is TRBD1 (6 bases). The ends were cut back, 4 bases at V and 7 bases at J, with 18 bases in the middle. The CDR3 consists of 15 residues. CDR1 is SGHDT, CDR2 YYEEEE, per germline. The CDR3, as DNA: TGTGCCAGCAGCGTAGGTGTCAGGGGAGCCCAGCCCCAGCATTTT. Translating gives CASSVGVRGAQPQHF.

The chain employs TRBV19 and TRBJ2-2; D uncertain. The CDR3 totals 12 residues. Trimming removed 8 bases at V and 4 bases at J, with 8 bases between. Germline values: CDR1 LNHDA, CDR2 SQIVND (reference sequence). CDR3 residues: CASDIATGELFF. The CDR3 DNA reads as TGTGCCAGTGACATCGCCACCGGGGAGCTGTTTTTT.

The chain combines TRBV6-5 with TRBJ1-1; tentatively, D is TRBD1 (5 bases). Per the germline V gene, CDR1 is MNHEY and CDR2 is SVGAGI. The CDR3 extends over 15 amino acids. V was trimmed by 2 bases and J by 0 bases, leaving 10 bases between them. CDR3 amino acids: CASSYEGDMNTEAFF. The CDR3 region has the DNA TGTGCCAGCAGTTACGAAGGGGATATGAACACTGAAGCTTTCTTT.

The rearrangement joins TRBV7-9 to TRBJ2-5, with TRBD2 matching 8 bases. After removal of 4 bases from V and 2 bases from J, the junction contained 12 bases not matched to a gene. Germline CDR1 reads SEHNR; CDR2 reads FQNEAQ (reference sequence). The CDR3 totals 17 residues. The CDR3 region is CASSSGSHERGQETQYF. As DNA, the CDR3 is TGTGCCAGCAGCTCCGGGTCCCACGAGCGGGGGCAAGAGACCCAGTACTTC. Complete variable domain (other parts from reference TRBV7-9 and TRBJ2-5): DTGVSQNPRHKITKRGQNVTFRCDPISEHNRLYWYRQTLGQGPEFLTYFQNEAQLEKSRLLSDRFSAERPKGSFSTLEIQRTEQGDSAMYLCASSSGSHERGQETQYFGPGTRLLVL.

The gene calls are TRBV6-6 and TRBJ2-7; the D is unclear. This CDR3 has 16 amino acids. V lost 2 bases and J 3 bases, leaving 17 bases between the germline ends. Per germline, CDR1 MNHNY and CDR2 SVGAGI (reference sequence). The CDR3 bases are TGTGCCAGCAGTTACCTCCCGGAGAGATTGGTCTACGAGCAGTACTTC. It encodes CASSYLPERLVYEQYF.